Listed below are T cell receptor beta chains from one sample, sequenced in a study of blood T cell repertoires in COVID-19. The repertoire was sequenced with immunoSEQ multiplex PCR; TCRdb's copy has only in-frame clones and lacks some. The repertoire holds about 83,000 clones, with roughly 86% as singletons. Sequencing input: peripheral blood. The origin of the receptors is a woman over 75 in a cohort sampled during active or convalescent COVID-19. CDR3s include the opening cysteine and the closing phenylalanine or tryptophan.

cdr3_aa,v_call
CASSLQTGDNSPLHF,TRBV7-9
CASKSEWREGLETQYF,TRBV2
CASSVGASEGSETQYF,TRBV9
CASSNLYSRNTEAFF,TRBV5-5
CASSLSGGGRAYEQYF,TRBV7-2
CASSLRQGPDTQYF,TRBV5-1
CASSLDQGDTQYF,TRBV5-1
CASSQDRAGQPQHF,TRBV6-5
CASMLGGVGNEKLFF,TRBV25-1
CASSKGQSYGYTF,TRBV2
CASSYSSPRQGRYTF,TRBV6-2/TRBV6-3
CASRNQGRGNSPLHF,TRBV6-5
CASSLGQGAGQPQHF,TRBV28
CASSLRRAPEAFF,TRBV28
CASSLVAGSTDTQYF,TRBV5-1
CASSASRGDYGYTF,TRBV9
CASSLTWRGEQFF,TRBV7-3
CATSEAGTGGVYGYTF,TRBV24-1
CASSAAGQTYGYTF,TRBV2
CASSFGGRSTEAFF,TRBV11-3
CASSLEGQGALETQYF,TRBV5-1
CASSPRLALHNEQFF,TRBV4-2
CASGGTDTQYF,TRBV10-3
CASSLANGDTIYF,TRBV5-1
CASTLTGLAVYNEQFF,TRBV19
CASSHAPGTGNTIYF,TRBV18
CASSIVDREETQYF,TRBV19
CASSEALQGGYGYTF,TRBV6-1
CASTRRNEQFF,TRBV3-1/TRBV3-2
CASREGQFSNQPQHF,TRBV2
CASSEVSGSTDTQYF,TRBV25-1
CASSEQGANNEQFF,TRBV2
CASRITDNSNQPQHF,TRBV6-6
CASSLEISGRGGYTF,TRBV7-9
CASSLEPAQVQETQYF,TRBV11-2
CASSRTSGAEETQYF,TRBV5-1
CASRDSDRGADTQYF,TRBV3-1/TRBV3-2
CSVADSTEAFF,TRBV29-1
CASSLSSGGLVNQPQHF,TRBV7-9
CASRPPFQSSPLHF,TRBV6-5
CASSLAGTGDNEQFF,TRBV4-1
CAWSDPLDRGLSYNEQFF,TRBV30
CASSPGQKNQPQHF,TRBV19
CASGQEASNSPLHF,TRBV2
CASSYQGARSGYTF,TRBV6-5
CASSHTGVGNEKLFF,TRBV4-1
CASRPQLEPQHF,TRBV27
CASSGTGVGSSEAFF,TRBV10-2
CASSNPRSGANVLTF,TRBV19
CASSQDRAVAGELFF,TRBV5-1
CAWSFGGTENEKLFF,TRBV30
CAISEFEAQGRNNEQFF,TRBV10-3
CASSPRTDRQGNTIYF,TRBV9
CASSYAGSTEAFF,TRBV6-2/TRBV6-3
CASSPRLYTEAFF,TRBV7-3